This entry features one TCR beta chain sequence. The study ran its PCR with 60 Vbeta and 13 Jbeta primers. Method: immunoSEQ multiplex PCR; TCRdb's copy keeps in-frame clones and lacks some. The data show 190,000 or so clones, approximately 80% seen once. This entry belongs to a study of cytomegalovirus exposure and HLA in healthy donors. The V gene end was trimmed by 5 bases and the J gene end by 2 bases; junction bases not matched to a gene: 6. Germline assignment: CDR1 SGHTA and CDR2 FQGNSA. This CDR3 has 15 residues. The sample consisted of PBMCs. This TCR was sampled from a boy between 2 and 10 years old in good health and CMV-seronegative. The chain has TRBV7-2 and TRBJ1-2, with 9 bases lining up with TRBD1. CDR3 DNA sequence: TGTGCCAGCAGCCACCCCGGGACAGGGAACTATGGCTACACCTTC. Its translation is CASSHPGTGNYGYTF.